Listed here is a single TCR beta chain. Its antigen is not known. Quantitative barcoded 5'-RACE was used to prepare TCR beta libraries. TCRdb called the 5' RACE reads again in MiXCR, with one record for every CDR3 protein. The profile shows approximately 540,000 distinct CDR3 sequences, 10% to 15% of them singletons. The data were taken from a study of CD8 T cells in ankylosing spondylitis. Study results and limitations: Matched ankylosing spondylitis synovial fluid reportedly showed significant enrichment of disease-linked clones. A motif of fewer than ten highly homologous TCR beta variants was seen as apparently characteristic of ankylosing spondylitis blood. Clones linked with disease were CD8+ and fairly uncommon in the peripheral blood. Both synovial fluid and blood in reactive arthritis had previously been reported to carry some motif variants.

Trimming removed 1 base from V and 0 bases from J, with 13 bases in between. CDR1 is SGHVS and CDR2 is FQNEAQ in the germline V gene. CDR3 length: 17 amino acids. This chain joins TRBV7-8 and TRBJ1-3, with D hard to call. The TCR was taken from a male donor with ankylosing spondylitis. Sequenced: blood, either unsorted or a sorted T cell fraction (not recorded which). The CDR3 loop is CASSLVRASSSGNTIYF. CDR3 nucleotides: TGTGCCAGCAGCTTAGTCCGGGCTTCGTCCTCTGGAAACACCATATATTTT.